This T cell receptor (beta chain) was captured in a study of blood T cell repertoires in COVID-19. As for the study in general: Whether acute or convalescent, the COVID-19 samples came from the United States, Italy and Spain.

This clone was detected only a few times. Sequencing used immunoSEQ multiplex PCR; TCRdb keeps in-frame clones, though not all of them. The sample has around 180,000 clones; 85% to 90% are singletons. Germline lookup yields CDR1 SGHRS and CDR2 YFSETQ. V lost 0 bases to trimming and J lost 6 bases, with 13 bases between them. The CDR3 is made up of 15 amino acids. The gene calls are TRBV5-1 and TRBJ2-1; perhaps TRBD2 as D (6 bases). This TCR was sampled from a woman between 40 and 55 years old with acute COVID-19. Material: PBMCs or T cells enriched from blood (not recorded which). The CDR3 DNA reads as TGCGCCAGCAGCTTGGTGGTCGGGAGCGGCAATGAGCAGTTCTTC. It codes for CASSLVVGSGNEQFF.